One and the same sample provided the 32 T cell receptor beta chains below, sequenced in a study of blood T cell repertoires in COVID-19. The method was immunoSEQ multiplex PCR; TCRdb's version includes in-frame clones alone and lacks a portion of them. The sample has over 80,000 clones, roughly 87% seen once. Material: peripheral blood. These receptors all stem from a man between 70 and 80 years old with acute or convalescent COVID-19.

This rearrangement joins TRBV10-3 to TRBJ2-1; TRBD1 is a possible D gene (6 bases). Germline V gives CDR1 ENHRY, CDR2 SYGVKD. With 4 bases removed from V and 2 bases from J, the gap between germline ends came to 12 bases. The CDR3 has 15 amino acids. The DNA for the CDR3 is TGTGCCATCAGTGGACAGGTTCAAACCTACAATGAGCAGTTCTTC. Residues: CAISGQVQTYNEQFF.

The DNA for the CDR3 is TGTGCCAGCAGTGGGAACAGGCGCAAGCATGAAGCTTTCTTT. As protein: CASSGNRRKHEAFF. This rearrangement joins TRBV5-5 to TRBJ1-1, with a possible D match to TRBD1 (5 bases). This CDR3 spans 14 amino acids. Germline CDR1 is SGHKS and CDR2 is YYEKEE (reference sequence). V shed 5 bases and J shed 7 bases, with 18 bases lying between them.

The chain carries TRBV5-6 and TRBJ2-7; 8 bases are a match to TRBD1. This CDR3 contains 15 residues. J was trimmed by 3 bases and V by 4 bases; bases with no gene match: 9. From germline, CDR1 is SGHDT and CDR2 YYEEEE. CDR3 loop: CASSPGTGYFYEQYF. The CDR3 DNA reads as TGTGCCAGCAGCCCCGGGACAGGATATTTCTACGAGCAGTACTTC.

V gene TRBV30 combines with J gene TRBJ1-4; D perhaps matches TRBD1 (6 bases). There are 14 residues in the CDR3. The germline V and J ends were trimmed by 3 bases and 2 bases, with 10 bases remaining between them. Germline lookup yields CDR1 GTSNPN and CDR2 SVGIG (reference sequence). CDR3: CAWRRGHTNEKLFF. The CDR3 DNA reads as TGTGCCTGGAGGAGGGGACACACTAATGAAAAACTGTTTTTT.

The CDR3 bases are TGCGCCAGCAGCTTGGCCGGACAGGGGTATTCACCCCTCCACTTT. As protein: CASSLAGQGYSPLHF. The chain links TRBV5-1 to TRBJ1-6; TRBD1 matches at 9 bases. The V segment lost 0 bases and the J segment 8 bases; nucleotides outside the gene matches: 3. CDR1 and CDR2 from the germline V gene are SGHRS and YFSETQ. The CDR3 sequence is 15 residues long.

The CDR3 DNA is TGCGCCAGCAGCCCCGGACTAGCGGGTCCCGGGGAGCTGTTTTTT. It encodes CASSPGLAGPGELFF. The chain is built from TRBV5-1 and TRBJ2-2; TRBD2 agrees at 11 bases. Germline V CDR1 and CDR2: SGHRS, YFSETQ. The CDR3 consists of 15 residues. The junction had 5 bases not matched to a gene; V was cut back by 4 bases and J by 6 bases.

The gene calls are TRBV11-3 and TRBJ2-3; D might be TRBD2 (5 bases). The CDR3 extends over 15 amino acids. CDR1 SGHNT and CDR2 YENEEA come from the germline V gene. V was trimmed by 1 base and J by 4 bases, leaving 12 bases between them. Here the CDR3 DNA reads TGTGCCAGCAGCTTAGCCGGACTCAGCTCAGATACGCAGTATTTT. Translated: CASSLAGLSSDTQYF.

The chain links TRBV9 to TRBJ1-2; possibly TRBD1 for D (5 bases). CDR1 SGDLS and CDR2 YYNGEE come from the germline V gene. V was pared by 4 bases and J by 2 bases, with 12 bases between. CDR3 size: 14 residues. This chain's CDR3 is CASSSRQTNYGYTF. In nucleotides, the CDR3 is TGTGCCAGCAGCTCAAGACAGACCAACTATGGCTACACCTTC. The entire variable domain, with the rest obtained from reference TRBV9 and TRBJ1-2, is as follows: DSGVTQTPKHLITATGQRVTLRCSPRSGDLSVYWYQQSLDQGLQFLIQYYNGEERAKGNILERFSAQQFPDLHSELNLSSLELGDSALYFCASSSRQTNYGYTFGSGTRLTVV.

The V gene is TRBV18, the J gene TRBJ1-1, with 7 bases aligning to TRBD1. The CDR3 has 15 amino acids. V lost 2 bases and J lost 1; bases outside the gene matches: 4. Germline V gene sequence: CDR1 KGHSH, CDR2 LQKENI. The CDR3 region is CASSPVRQGNTEAFF. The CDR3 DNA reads TGTGCCAGCTCACCAGTCAGACAGGGGAACACTGAAGCTTTCTTT.

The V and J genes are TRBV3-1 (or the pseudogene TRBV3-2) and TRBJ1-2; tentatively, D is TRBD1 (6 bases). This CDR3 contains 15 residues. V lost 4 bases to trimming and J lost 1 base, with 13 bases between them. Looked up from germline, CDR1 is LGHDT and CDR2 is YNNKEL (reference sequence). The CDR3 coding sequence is TGTGCCAGCAGCCCCGCCGGGGGGCTTAACTATGGCTACACCTTC. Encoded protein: CASSPAGGLNYGYTF.

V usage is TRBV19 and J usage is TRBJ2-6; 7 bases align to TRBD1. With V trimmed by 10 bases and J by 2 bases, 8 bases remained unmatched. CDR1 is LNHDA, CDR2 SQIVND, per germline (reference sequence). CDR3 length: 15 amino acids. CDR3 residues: CATNRGAAGANVLTF. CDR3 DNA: TGTGCCACTAACAGGGGAGCGGCTGGGGCCAACGTCCTGACTTTC.

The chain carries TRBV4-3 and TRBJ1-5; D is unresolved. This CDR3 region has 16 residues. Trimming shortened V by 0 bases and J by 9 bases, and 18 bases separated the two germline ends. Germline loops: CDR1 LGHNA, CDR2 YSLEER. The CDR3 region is CASSQDYQAIIWPQHF. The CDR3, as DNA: TGCGCCAGCAGCCAAGACTACCAGGCAATCATATGGCCCCAGCATTTT.

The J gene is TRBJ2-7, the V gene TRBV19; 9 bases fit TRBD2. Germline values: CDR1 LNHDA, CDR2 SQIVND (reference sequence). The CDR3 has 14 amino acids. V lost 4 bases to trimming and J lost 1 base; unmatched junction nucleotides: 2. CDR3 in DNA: TGTGCCAGTAGTACAGGACTAGCGTCCTACGAGCAGTACTTC. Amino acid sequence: CASSTGLASYEQYF.

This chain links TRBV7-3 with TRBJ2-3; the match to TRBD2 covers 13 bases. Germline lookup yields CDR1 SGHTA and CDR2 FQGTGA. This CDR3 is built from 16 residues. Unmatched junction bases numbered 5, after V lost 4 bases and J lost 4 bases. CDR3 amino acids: CASSSGLAGRADTQYF. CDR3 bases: TGTGCCAGCAGCTCGGGACTAGCGGGGAGGGCAGATACGCAGTATTTT. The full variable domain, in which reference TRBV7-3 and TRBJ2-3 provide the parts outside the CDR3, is GAGVSQTPSNKVTEKGKYVELRCDPISGHTALYWYRQSLGQGPEFLIYFQGTGAADDSGLPNDRFFAVRPEGSVSTLKIQRTERGDSAVYLCASSSGLAGRADTQYFGPGTRLTVL.

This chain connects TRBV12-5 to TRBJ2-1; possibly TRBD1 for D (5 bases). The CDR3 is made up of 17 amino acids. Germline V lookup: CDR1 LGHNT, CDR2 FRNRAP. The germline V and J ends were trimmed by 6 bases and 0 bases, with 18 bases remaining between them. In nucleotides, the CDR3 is TGTGCTAGTGGCCTGGGGCTAACTCCCAGCTCCTACAATGAGCAGTTCTTC. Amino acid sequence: CASGLGLTPSSYNEQFF. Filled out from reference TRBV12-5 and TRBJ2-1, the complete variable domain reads DARVTQTPRHKVTEMGQEVTMRCQPILGHNTVFWYRQTMMQGLELLAYFRNRAPLDDSGMPKDRFSAEMPDATLATLKIQPSEPRDSAVYFCASGLGLTPSSYNEQFFGPGTRLTVL.

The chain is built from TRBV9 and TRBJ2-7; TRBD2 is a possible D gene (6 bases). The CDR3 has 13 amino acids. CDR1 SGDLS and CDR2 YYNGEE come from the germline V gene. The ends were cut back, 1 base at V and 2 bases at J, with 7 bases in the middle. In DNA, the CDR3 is TGTGCCAGCAGCGTATCGGGAGCCTACGAGCAGTACTTC. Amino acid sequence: CASSVSGAYEQYF.

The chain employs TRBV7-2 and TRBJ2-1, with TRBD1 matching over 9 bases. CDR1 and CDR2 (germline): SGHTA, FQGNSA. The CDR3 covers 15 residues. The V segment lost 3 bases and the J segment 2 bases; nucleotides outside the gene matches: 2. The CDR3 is CASSFRTGAYNEQFF. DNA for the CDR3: TGTGCCAGCAGCTTCAGGACAGGGGCCTACAATGAGCAGTTCTTC.

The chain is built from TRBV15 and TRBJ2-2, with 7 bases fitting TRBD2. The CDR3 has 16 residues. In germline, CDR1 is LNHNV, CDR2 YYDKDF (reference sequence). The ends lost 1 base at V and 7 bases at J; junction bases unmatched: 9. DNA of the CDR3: TGTGCCACCAGCAGAGGAGTGGCGGGAGATGACGGGGAGCTGTTTTTT. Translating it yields CATSRGVAGDDGELFF.

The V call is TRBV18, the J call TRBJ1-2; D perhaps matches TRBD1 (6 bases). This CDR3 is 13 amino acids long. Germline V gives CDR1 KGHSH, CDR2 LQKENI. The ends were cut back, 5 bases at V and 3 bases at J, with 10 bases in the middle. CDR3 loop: CASSSDSDYGYTF. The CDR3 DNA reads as TGTGCCAGCTCATCGGACAGCGACTATGGCTACACCTTC.

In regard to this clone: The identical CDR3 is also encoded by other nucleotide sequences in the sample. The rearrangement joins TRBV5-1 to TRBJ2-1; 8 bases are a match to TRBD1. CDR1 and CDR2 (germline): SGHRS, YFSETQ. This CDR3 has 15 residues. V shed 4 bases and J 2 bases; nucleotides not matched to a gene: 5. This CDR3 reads CASSPGQGTYNEQFF. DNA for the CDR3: TGCGCCAGCAGCCCCGGACAGGGTACCTACAATGAGCAGTTCTTC.

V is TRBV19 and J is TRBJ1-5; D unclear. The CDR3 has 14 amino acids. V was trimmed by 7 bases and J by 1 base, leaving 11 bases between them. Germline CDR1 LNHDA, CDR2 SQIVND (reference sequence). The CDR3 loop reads CASNHPVSNQPQHF. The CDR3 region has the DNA TGTGCCAGTAACCATCCAGTGAGCAATCAGCCCCAGCATTTT.

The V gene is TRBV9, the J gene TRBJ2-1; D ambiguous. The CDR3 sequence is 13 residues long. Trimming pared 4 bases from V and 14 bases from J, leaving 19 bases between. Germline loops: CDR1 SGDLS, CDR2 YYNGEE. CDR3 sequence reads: CASSPSPLSSEFF. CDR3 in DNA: TGTGCCAGCAGCCCCTCACCACTGTCCTCTGAGTTCTTC.

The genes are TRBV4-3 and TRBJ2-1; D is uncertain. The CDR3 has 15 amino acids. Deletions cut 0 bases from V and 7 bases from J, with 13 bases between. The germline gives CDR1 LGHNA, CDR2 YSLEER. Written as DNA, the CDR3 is TGCGCCAGCAGCCAAGACCCTATCCAGGCGAATGAGCAGTTCTTC. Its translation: CASSQDPIQANEQFF.

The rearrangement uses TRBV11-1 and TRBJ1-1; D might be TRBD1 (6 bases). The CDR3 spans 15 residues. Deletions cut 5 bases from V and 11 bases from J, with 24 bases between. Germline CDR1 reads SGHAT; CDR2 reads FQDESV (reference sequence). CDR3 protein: CASSPDRGTTVGAFF. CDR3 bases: TGTGCCAGCAGCCCCGATAGGGGGACAACCGTTGGGGCTTTCTTT.

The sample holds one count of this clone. The CDR3 DNA is TGTGCCAGCAGATCGACAGGGGGTCAAGGCGAGCAGTACTTC. Translation gives CASRSTGGQGEQYF. The chain recombines TRBV28 with TRBJ2-7, with 9 bases lining up with TRBD1. This CDR3 contains 14 residues. After removal of 6 bases from V and 6 bases from J, the junction contained 9 bases not matched to a gene. CDR1 is MDHEN, CDR2 SYDVKM, per germline.

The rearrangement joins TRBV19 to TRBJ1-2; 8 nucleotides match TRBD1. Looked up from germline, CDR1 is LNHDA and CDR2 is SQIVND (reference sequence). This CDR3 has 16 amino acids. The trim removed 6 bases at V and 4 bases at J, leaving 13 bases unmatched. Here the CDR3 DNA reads TGTGCCAGTAGCGGGGACAGGAAGGGGTATAGCTATGGCTACACCTTC. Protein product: CASSGDRKGYSYGYTF.

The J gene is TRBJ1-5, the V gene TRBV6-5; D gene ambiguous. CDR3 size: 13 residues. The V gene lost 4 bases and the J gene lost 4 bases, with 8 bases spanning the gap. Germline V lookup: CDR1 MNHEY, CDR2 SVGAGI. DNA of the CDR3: TGTGCCAGCAGTTTACAGCAGAATCAGCCCCAGCATTTT. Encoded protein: CASSLQQNQPQHF.

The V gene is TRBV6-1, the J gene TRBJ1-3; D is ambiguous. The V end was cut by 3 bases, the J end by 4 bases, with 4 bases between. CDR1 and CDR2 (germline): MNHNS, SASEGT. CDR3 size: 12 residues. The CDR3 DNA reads TGTGCCAGCAGTGAGTTAGGAAACACCATATATTTT. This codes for CASSELGNTIYF.

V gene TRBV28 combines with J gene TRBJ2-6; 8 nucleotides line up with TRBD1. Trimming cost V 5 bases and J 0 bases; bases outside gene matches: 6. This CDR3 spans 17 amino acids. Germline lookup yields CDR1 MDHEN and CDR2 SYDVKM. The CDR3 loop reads CASSTGGSSSGANVLTF. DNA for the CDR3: TGTGCCAGCAGTACAGGGGGTTCAAGCTCTGGGGCCAACGTCCTGACTTTC.

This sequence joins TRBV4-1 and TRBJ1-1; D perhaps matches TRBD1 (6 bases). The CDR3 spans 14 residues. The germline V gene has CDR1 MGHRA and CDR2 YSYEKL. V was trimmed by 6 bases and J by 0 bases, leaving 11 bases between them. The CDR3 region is CASRPTGMNTEAFF. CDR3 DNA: TGCGCCAGCAGACCGACAGGAATGAACACTGAAGCTTTCTTT.

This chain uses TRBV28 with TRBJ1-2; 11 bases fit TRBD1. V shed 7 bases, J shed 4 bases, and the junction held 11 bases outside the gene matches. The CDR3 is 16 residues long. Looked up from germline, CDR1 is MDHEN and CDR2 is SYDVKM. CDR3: CASKGGQGADAYGYTF. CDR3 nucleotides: TGTGCCAGCAAGGGTGGACAGGGGGCTGATGCCTATGGCTACACCTTC.

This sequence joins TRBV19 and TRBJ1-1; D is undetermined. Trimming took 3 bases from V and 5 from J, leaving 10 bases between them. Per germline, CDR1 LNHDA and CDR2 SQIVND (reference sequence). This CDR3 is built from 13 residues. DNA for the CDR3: TGTGCCAGTAGTATTAAACGGGATACTGAAGCTTTCTTT. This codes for CASSIKRDTEAFF.